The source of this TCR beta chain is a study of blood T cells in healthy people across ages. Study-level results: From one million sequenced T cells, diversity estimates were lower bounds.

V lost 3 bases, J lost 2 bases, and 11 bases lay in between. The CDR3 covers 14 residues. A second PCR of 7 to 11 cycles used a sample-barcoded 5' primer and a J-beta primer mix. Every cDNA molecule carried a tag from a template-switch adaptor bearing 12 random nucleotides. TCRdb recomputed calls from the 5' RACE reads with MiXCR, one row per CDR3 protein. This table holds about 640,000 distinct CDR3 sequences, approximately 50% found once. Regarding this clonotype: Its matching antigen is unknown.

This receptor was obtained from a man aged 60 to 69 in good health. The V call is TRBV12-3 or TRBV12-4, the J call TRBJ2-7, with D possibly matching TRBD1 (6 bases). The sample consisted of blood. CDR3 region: CASSFYRAAYEQYF. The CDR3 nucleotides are TGTGCCAGCAGTTTTTACAGGGCAGCCTACGAGCAGTACTTC.